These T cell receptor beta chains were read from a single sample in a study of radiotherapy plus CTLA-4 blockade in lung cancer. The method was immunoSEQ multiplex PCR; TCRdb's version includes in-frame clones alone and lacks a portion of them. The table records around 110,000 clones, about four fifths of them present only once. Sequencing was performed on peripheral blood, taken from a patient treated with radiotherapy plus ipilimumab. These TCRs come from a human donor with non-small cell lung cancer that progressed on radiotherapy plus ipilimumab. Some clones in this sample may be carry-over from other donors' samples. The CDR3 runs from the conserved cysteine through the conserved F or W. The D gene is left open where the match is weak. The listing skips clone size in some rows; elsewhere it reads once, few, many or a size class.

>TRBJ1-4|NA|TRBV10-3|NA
CAISESSEKLFF
TGTGCCATCAGTGAGTCCAGTGAAAAACTGTTTTTT
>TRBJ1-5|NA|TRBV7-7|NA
CASSRYMNQPQHF
TGTGCTAGCAGCCGATACATGAACCAGCCCCAGCATTTT
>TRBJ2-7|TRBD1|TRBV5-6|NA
CASSPTGDYEQYF
TGTGCCAGCAGCCCCACAGGGGATTACGAGCAGTACTTC
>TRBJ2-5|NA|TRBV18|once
CASSPPSLGQGETQYF
TGTGCCAGCTCACCACCGAGCTTGGGGCAGGGGGAGACCCAGTACTTC
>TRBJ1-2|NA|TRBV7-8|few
CASSLAQGGWYGYTF
TGTGCCAGCAGCTTAGCTCAGGGTGGTTGGTATGGCTACACCTTC
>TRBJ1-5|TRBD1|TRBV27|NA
CASSSGTGGGPQHF
TGTGCCAGCAGTTCGGGGACAGGGGGAGGGCCCCAGCATTTT
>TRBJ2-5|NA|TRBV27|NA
CASSLSARPWEETQYF
TGTGCCAGCAGTTTATCCGCCCGCCCGTGGGAAGAGACCCAGTACTTC
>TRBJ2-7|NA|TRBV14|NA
CASRPVSIVYEQYF
TGTGCCAGCAGACCTGTGTCCATTGTTTACGAGCAGTACTTC
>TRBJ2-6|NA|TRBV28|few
CASSLISLPGANVLTF
TGTGCCAGCAGTTTAATATCCCTCCCTGGGGCCAACGTCCTGACTTTC
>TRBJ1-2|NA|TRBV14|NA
CASSLQTGFYGYTF
TGTGCCAGCAGCCTCCAGACAGGATTTTATGGCTACACCTTC
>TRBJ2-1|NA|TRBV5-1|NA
CASSLRTNPGPNEQFF
TGCGCCAGCAGCTTACGGACCAATCCTGGCCCCAATGAGCAGTTCTTC
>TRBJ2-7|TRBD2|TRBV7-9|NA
CASSLELAGGYEQYF
TGTGCCAGCAGCTTAGAACTAGCGGGGGGCTACGAGCAGTACTTC
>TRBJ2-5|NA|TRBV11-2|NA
CASSFVGETQYF
TGTGCCAGCAGCTTTGTGGGAGAGACCCAGTACTTC
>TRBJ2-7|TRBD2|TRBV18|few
CASSPGRGAYEQYF
TGTGCCAGCTCACCGGGACGGGGGGCCTACGAGCAGTACTTC
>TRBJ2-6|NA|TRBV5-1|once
CASSLVISGANVLTF
TGCGCCAGCAGCTTGGTAATCTCTGGGGCCAACGTCCTGACTTTC
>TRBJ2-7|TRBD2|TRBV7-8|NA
CASSFGTSVISYEQYF
TGTGCCAGCAGCTTTGGGACTAGCGTGATCTCCTACGAGCAGTACTTC
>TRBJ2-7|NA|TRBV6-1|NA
CASSSRRGLRGEQYF
TGTGCCAGCAGTTCTAGACGTGGGTTGAGGGGCGAGCAGTACTTC
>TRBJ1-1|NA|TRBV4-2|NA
CASSQGGNTEAFF
TGTGCCAGCAGCCAAGGGGGAAACACTGAAGCTTTCTTT
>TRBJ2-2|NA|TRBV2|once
CASTGYSPTGELFF
TGTGCCAGCACAGGGTACAGTCCAACCGGGGAGCTGTTTTTT
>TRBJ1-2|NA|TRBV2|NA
CASSENQGSGGYGYTF
TGTGCCAGCAGTGAAAATCAGGGGTCGGGGGGCTATGGCTACACCTTC
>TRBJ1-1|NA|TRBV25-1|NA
CASSFMGSVNTEAFF
TGTGCCAGCAGTTTTATGGGCAGCGTGAACACTGAAGCTTTCTTT
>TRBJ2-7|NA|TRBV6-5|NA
CASSGADFDEQYF
TGTGCCAGCAGTGGAGCCGATTTCGACGAGCAGTACTTC
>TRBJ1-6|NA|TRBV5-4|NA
CASSQDSSSSSYNSPLHF
TGTGCCAGCAGCCAGGACAGTTCCTCGAGCTCCTATAATTCACCCCTCCACTTT
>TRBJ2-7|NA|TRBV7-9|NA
CASSYQQGIPYEQYF
TGTGCCAGCAGCTACCAACAAGGGATCCCCTACGAGCAGTACTTC
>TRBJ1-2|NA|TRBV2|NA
CASSLTSTAFYGYTF
TGTGCCAGCAGTCTTACGTCAACAGCATTCTATGGCTACACCTTC
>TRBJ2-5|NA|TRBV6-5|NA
CASSTFLPRGETQYF
TGTGCCAGCAGCACCTTCTTGCCCCGGGGAGAGACCCAGTACTTC
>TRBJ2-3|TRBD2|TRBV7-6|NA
CASSRYLGRDTDTQYF
TGTGCCAGCAGCCGGTATCTAGGGAGGGACACAGATACGCAGTATTTT
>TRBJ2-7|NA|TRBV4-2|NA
CASSSRAGAAYEQYF
TGTGCCAGCAGCTCGCGGGCCGGGGCTGCTTACGAGCAGTACTTC
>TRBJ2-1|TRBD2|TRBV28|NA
CASNPSSGSAFF
TGTGCCAGCAATCCCTCTAGCGGCTCTGCGTTCTTC
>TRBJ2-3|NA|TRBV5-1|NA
CASSLGGPIRADTQYF
TGCGCCAGCAGCTTGGGTGGTCCCATCAGGGCGGATACGCAGTATTTT
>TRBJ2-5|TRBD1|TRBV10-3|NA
CAISARDRGQETQYF
TGTGCCATCAGCGCCAGGGACAGGGGGCAAGAGACCCAGTACTTC
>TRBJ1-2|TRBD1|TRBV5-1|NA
CASSSATGGRNYGYTF
TGCGCCAGCAGCTCCGCGACAGGGGGGAGAAACTATGGCTACACCTTC
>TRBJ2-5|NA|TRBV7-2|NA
CASSEDWGGETQYF
TGTGCCAGCAGCGAGGACTGGGGTGGAGAGACCCAGTACTTC
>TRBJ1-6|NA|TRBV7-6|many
CASSSYYSPLHF
TGTGCCAGCAGCTCCTATTATTCACCCCTCCACTTT
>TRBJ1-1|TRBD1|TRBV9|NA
CASNLGQGNTEAFF
TGTGCCAGCAACCTGGGACAGGGGAACACTGAAGCTTTCTTT
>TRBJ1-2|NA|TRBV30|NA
CAWSVWVDGYTF
TGTGCCTGGAGTGTATGGGTGGATGGCTACACCTTC
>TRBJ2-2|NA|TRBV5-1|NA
CASSLVPPPGAGELFF
TGCGCCAGCAGCTTGGTCCCTCCCCCTGGGGCCGGGGAGCTGTTTTTT
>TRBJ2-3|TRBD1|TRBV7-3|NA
CASSIQGGSDTQYF
TGTGCCAGCAGCATACAGGGGGGTTCAGATACGCAGTATTTT
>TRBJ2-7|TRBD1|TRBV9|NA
CASSGRDRAYEQYF
TGTGCCAGCAGCGGCCGGGACAGGGCTTACGAGCAGTACTTC
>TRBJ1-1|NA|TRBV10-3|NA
CAISEKDGGMNTEAFF
TGTGCCATCAGTGAGAAAGATGGCGGAATGAACACTGAAGCTTTCTTT
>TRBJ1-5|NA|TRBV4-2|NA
CASSRQPDQPQHF
TGTGCCAGCAGCCGCCAACCCGATCAGCCCCAGCATTTT
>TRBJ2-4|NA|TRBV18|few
CASSPPLRDLKNIQYF
TGTGCCAGCTCACCACCCCTCCGGGACCTGAAAAACATTCAGTACTTC
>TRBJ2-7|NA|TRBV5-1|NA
CASSLAGGSSVIEQYF
TGCGCCAGCAGCTTGGCTGGTGGCTCGTCGGTGATCGAGCAGTACTTC
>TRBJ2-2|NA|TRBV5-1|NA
CASSLERTGELFF
TGCGCCAGCAGCTTGGAACGCACCGGGGAGCTGTTTTTT
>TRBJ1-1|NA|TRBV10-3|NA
CAIREGGNTEAFF
TGTGCCATCCGGGAAGGGGGGAACACTGAAGCTTTCTTT
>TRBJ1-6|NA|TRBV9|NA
CASSPSENSPLHF
TGTGCCAGCAGTCCCAGCGAGAATTCACCCCTCCACTTT
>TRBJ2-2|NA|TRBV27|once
CASSLLNTGELFF
TGTGCCAGCAGTCTCCTGAACACCGGGGAGCTGTTTTTT
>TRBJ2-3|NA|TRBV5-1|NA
CASSLASEGRDTQYF
TGCGCCAGCAGCTTGGCCAGCGAGGGACGAGATACGCAGTATTTT
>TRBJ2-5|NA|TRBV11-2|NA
CASSLDIPRVETQYF
TGTGCCAGCAGCTTAGATATCCCCAGGGTAGAGACCCAGTACTTC
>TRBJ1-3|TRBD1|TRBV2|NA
CASSWTGGNTIYF
TGTGCCAGCAGTTGGACAGGGGGAAACACCATATATTTT
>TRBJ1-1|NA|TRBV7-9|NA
CATREGRSLNTEAFF
TGTGCCACTAGGGAGGGCAGGAGCTTGAACACTGAAGCTTTCTTT
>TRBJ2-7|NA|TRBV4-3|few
CASSPRVGGTYEQYF
TGCGCCAGCAGCCCACGGGTGGGGGGTACCTACGAGCAGTACTTC
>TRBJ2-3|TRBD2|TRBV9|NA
CASSATLAGASFSTDTQYF
TGTGCCAGCAGCGCCACACTAGCGGGGGCCAGCTTTAGCACAGATACGCAGTATTTT
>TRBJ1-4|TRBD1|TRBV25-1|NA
CASGATGSNEKLFF
TGTGCCAGCGGAGCGACAGGGTCGAATGAAAAACTGTTTTTT
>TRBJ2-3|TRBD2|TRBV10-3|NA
CAIRSSGGLRSTDTQYF
TGTGCCATCAGGAGTAGCGGGGGGCTCCGATCCACAGATACGCAGTATTTT
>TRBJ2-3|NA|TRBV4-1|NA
CASSQEADGGLGTQYF
TGCGCCAGCAGCCAAGAGGCCGACGGGGGCCTGGGTACGCAGTATTTT
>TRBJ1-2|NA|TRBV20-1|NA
CSGQSIYGYTF
TGTTCGGGCCAGTCTATCTATGGCTACACCTTC